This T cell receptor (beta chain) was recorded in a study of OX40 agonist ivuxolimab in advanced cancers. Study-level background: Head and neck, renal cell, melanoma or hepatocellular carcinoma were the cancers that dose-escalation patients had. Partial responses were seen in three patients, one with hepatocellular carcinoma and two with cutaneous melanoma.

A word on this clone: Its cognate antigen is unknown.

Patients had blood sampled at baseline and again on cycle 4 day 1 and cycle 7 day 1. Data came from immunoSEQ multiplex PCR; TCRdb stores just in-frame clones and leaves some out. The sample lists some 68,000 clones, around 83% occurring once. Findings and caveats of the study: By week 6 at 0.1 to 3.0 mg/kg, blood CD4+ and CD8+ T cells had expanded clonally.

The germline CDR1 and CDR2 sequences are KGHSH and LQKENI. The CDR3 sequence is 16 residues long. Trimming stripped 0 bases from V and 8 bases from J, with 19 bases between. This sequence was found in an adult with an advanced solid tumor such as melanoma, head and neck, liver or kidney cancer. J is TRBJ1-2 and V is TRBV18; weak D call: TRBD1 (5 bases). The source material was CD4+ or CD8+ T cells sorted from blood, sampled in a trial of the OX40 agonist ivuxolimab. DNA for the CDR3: TGTGCCAGCTCACCACCTAGCCGGGACCCAACGGGCGGCTACACCTTC. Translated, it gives CASSPPSRDPTGGYTF. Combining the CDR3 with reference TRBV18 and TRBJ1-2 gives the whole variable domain NAGVMQNPRHLVRRRGQEARLRCSPMKGHSHVYWYRQLPEEGLKFMVYLQKENIIDESGMPKERFSAEFPKEGPSILRIQQVVRGDSAAYFCASSPPSRDPTGGYTFGSGTRLTVV.